These 11 T cell receptor beta chains were all obtained from the same sample, sequenced in a study of blood T cells in healthy people across ages. A second PCR of 7 to 11 cycles used a sample-barcoded 5' primer and a J-beta primer mix. TCRdb redid the calling of the 5' RACE reads with MiXCR, one entry per CDR3 protein. This table has 1.5 million to 2 million distinct CDR3 sequences, around 36% appearing once. The sequencing input was blood. These TCRs come from a woman in her thirties in good health.

This chain uses TRBV20-1 with TRBJ2-3; 8 nucleotides align to TRBD2. The J segment lost 1 base and the V segment lost 6 bases, leaving 6 bases of the junction unmatched. Germline CDR1 is DFQATT and CDR2 is SNEGSKA (reference sequence). The CDR3 is 14 amino acids. CDR3 in DNA: TGCAGTGCCAGAAACGGGAGGGGCACAGATACGCAGTATTTT. Residues: CSARNGRGTDTQYF.

The rearrangement joins TRBV4-1 to TRBJ2-1; 14 nucleotides agree with TRBD2. This CDR3 contains 17 residues. J lost 8 bases, V lost 2 bases, and 8 bases had no gene match. CDR1 is MGHRA, CDR2 YSYEKL, per germline. The CDR3 DNA reads as TGCGCCAGCAGCCAATACCCGGGGACTAGCGGGAGAGATGAGCAGTTCTTC. This codes for CASSQYPGTSGRDEQFF.

On this clonotype itself: The junction departs from germline at one end; a sequencing error may be responsible. V usage is TRBV4-1 and J usage is TRBJ2-1; TRBD2 agrees at 14 bases. CDR1 and CDR2 from the germline V gene are MGHRA and YSYEKL. The CDR3 spans 18 residues. The DNA for the CDR3 is TGCGCCAGCGGCCCCGGACTAGCGGGGGGTCTCTCCCACAATGAGCAGTTCTTC. This translates into CASGPGLAGGLSHNEQFF.

In its sample, this clonotype was seen a few times. V is TRBV29-1 and J is TRBJ2-5; D is perhaps TRBD2 (7 bases). The J call may be wrong; the DNA end is better matched by TRBJ2-7. The CDR3 is 15 amino acids. Germline V gene sequence: CDR1 SQVTM, CDR2 ANQGSEA. CDR3 sequence: CSVPRVGGGLYEQYF. CDR3 DNA: TGCAGCGTACCGAGGGTGGGCGGGGGCCTCTACGAGCAGTACTTC.

The rearrangement links TRBV7-9 to TRBJ2-3, with D maybe TRBD2 (5 bases). In germline, CDR1 is SEHNR, CDR2 FQNEAQ (reference sequence). There are 15 residues in the CDR3. Trimming cost V 2 bases and J 2 bases, with 11 bases left between them. For the CDR3, the DNA is TGTGCCAGCAGCTTAACGGAGCGGTTCACAGATACGCAGTATTTT. Translating it yields CASSLTERFTDTQYF.

DNA for the CDR3: TGTGCCAGCAGCTTAGAAATCCTAGGCGAGACCCAGTACTTC. This codes for CASSLEILGETQYF. The chain uses TRBV7-9 and TRBJ2-5; D is uncertain. V shed 1 base and J shed 5 bases, with 11 bases lying between them. Germline V gene sequence: CDR1 SEHNR, CDR2 FQNEAQ (reference sequence). CDR3 length equals 14 residues.

V usage is TRBV30 and J usage is TRBJ2-1, with 9 bases matching TRBD2. There are 13 residues in the CDR3. The V segment lost 8 bases and the J segment 4 bases; nucleotides outside the gene matches: 6. Germline loops: CDR1 GTSNPN, CDR2 SVGIG (reference sequence). CDR3 sequence (DNA): TGTGCCCTAGAGCGGGGGGTTTACAATGAGCAGTTCTTC. This encodes CALERGVYNEQFF.

CDR3 amino acids: CASSFVGRSTDTQYF. The CDR3 DNA is TGTGCCAGCAGCTTCGTAGGACGGAGCACAGATACGCAGTATTTT. This chain links TRBV7-2 with TRBJ2-3; unclear D gene. This CDR3 comprises 15 residues. Between the trimmed V and J ends, which lost 3 bases and 0 bases, there was a span of 10 bases. Germline V gives CDR1 SGHTA, CDR2 FQGNSA.

The chain couples TRBV4-1 to TRBJ1-4; D not resolved. CDR1 and CDR2 (germline): MGHRA, YSYEKL. The CDR3 is 15 amino acids. V lost 4 bases and J lost 5, with 14 bases in between. The CDR3 loop is CASSPGLASNEKLFF. The DNA of the CDR3 is TGCGCCAGCAGCCCTGGACTCGCGTCGAATGAAAAACTGTTTTTT.

The V gene is TRBV7-2, the J gene TRBJ2-1; 11 bases fit TRBD2. CDR1 is SGHTA, CDR2 FQGNSA, per germline. With 6 bases clipped from V and 3 bases from J, the junction kept 4 bases outside the gene matches. CDR3 length equals 15 residues. The CDR3 DNA reads as TGTGCCAGCAGGGAGACTAGCGGGATCTACAATGAGCAGTTCTTC. Translated: CASRETSGIYNEQFF. Supplemented by reference TRBV7-2 and TRBJ2-1, the full variable domain reads GAGVSQSPSNKVTEKGKDVELRCDPISGHTALYWYRQSLGQGLEFLIYFQGNSAPDKSGLPSDRFSAERTGGSVSTLTIQRTQQEDSAVYLCASRETSGIYNEQFFGPGTRLTVL.

This clonotype was seen a handful of times. This chain connects TRBV9 to TRBJ2-5; no definite D call. V was shortened by 2 bases and J by 4 bases, with 12 bases between the two germline ends. Germline assignment: CDR1 SGDLS and CDR2 YYNGEE. CDR3 size: 14 residues. This CDR3 reads CASSVHRTGETQYF. CDR3 in DNA: TGTGCCAGCAGCGTTCACAGAACGGGAGAGACCCAGTACTTC.